This passage covers 5 T cell receptor beta chains from one sample sequenced in a study of blood T cell repertoires in COVID-19. Measured with immunoSEQ multiplex PCR; TCRdb has only the in-frame clones, and not every one. The top ten clones hold approximately 2% of a sample with 350,000 to 550,000 clones, 70% to 90% of them seen once. Material: PBMCs or T cells enriched from blood (not recorded which). The receptors stem from a woman between 18 and 29 years old with acute COVID-19.

The rearrangement links TRBV7-2 to TRBJ1-5; TRBD1 matches 8 bases. V gave up 6 bases and J gave up 6 bases; unmatched junction bases: 4. Germline CDR1 reads SGHTA; CDR2 reads FQGNSA. This CDR3 has 13 residues. CDR3 in DNA: TGTGCCAGCAGTCGAGACAGGGGTCAGCCCCAGCATTTT. Its translation: CASSRDRGQPQHF.

The chain recombines TRBV6-2 or TRBV6-3 with TRBJ1-1, with 11 nucleotides matching TRBD1. In germline, CDR1 is MNHEY, CDR2 SVGEGT. Trimming removed 5 bases from V and 4 bases from J; junction bases left unmatched: 6. This CDR3 is 15 amino acids long. The CDR3 reads CASSPSGTGGTEAFF. The CDR3 DNA follows: TGTGCCAGCAGTCCATCCGGGACAGGGGGCACTGAAGCTTTCTTT.

The J gene is TRBJ2-2, the V gene TRBV7-9; 9 bases match TRBD1. V lost 3 bases, J lost 6 bases, and 5 bases stayed unmatched. Looked up from germline, CDR1 is SEHNR and CDR2 is FQNEAQ (reference sequence). The CDR3 runs to 15 residues. The CDR3 region has the DNA TGTGCCAGCAGCTTGGGACAGGGTGGTCCCGGGGAGCTGTTTTTT. It encodes CASSLGQGGPGELFF.

The chain has TRBV10-2 and TRBJ2-5; TRBD2 matches at 14 bases. The CDR3 totals 15 residues. Germline V gene data show CDR1 as WSHSY and CDR2 as SAAADI. V lost 6 bases to trimming and J lost 5 bases; unmatched junction nucleotides: 5. DNA for the CDR3: TGCGCCAGCAGAGGGACTAGCGGGAGTGTGGAGACCCAGTACTTC. Translation: CASRGTSGSVETQYF.

V gene TRBV5-1 combines with J gene TRBJ1-1; D unresolved. The CDR3 loop spans 14 amino acids. CDR1 SGHRS and CDR2 YFSETQ come from the germline V gene. Trimming stripped 4 bases from V and 5 bases from J, with 15 bases between. CDR3: CASSVVQEGTEAFF. DNA of the CDR3: TGCGCCAGCAGCGTTGTCCAGGAGGGAACTGAAGCTTTCTTT.